This TCR beta chain was documented in a study of shared clonotypes between healthy human individuals. Study-level results: Sharing across a few donors was seen in around 5.1% of naive CD4 clonotypes.

Regarding this clone: Its antigen is not identified. The same CDR3 arises from other DNA sequences in this sample as well.

Assay: immunoSEQ multiplex PCR; the TCRdb copy retains only in-frame clones and omits some. The table lists about 1 million clones, around 74% of them singletons. Germline V gene lookup returns CDR1 KGHSH and CDR2 LQKENI. Trimming stripped 2 bases from V and 4 bases from J, with 9 bases between. The CDR3 contains 13 residues. The chain recombines TRBV18 with TRBJ2-7; D uncertain. Sequencing used memory CD4+ T cells sorted from blood. The sample's subset: CD45RA-negative fraction. The receptor comes from a young man in good health. In nucleotides, the CDR3 is TGTGCCAGCTCACCATTTACAGATTACGAGCAGTACTTC. This encodes CASSPFTDYEQYF. Looking up the rest from reference TRBV18 and TRBJ2-7 gives the full variable domain: NAGVMQNPRHLVRRRGQEARLRCSPMKGHSHVYWYRQLPEEGLKFMVYLQKENIIDESGMPKERFSAEFPKEGPSILRIQQVVRGDSAAYFCASSPFTDYEQYFGPGTRLTVT.